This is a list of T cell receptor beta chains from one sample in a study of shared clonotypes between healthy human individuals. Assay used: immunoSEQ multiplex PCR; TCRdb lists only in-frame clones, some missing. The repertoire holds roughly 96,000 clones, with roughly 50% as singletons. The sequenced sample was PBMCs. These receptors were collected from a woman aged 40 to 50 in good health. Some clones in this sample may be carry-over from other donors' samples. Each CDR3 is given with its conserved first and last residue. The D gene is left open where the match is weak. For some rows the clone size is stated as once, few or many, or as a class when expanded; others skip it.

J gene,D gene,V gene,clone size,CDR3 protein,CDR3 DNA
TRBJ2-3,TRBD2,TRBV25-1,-,CASSELGRGPSTDTQYF,TGTGCCAGCAGTGAATTAGGGAGGGGACCGTCCACAGATACGCAGTATTTT
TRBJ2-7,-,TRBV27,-,CASTKPDSLEQYF,TGTGCCAGCACAAAACCGGACAGTCTCGAGCAGTACTTC
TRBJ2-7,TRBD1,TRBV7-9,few,CASSERTGSSYEQYF,TGTGCCAGCAGCGAGAGGACAGGAAGCTCCTACGAGCAGTACTTC
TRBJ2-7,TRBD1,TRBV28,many,CASSSPGTVSTLSF,TGTGCCAGCAGTTCCCCCGGGACAGTTTCTACCCTCTCCTTC
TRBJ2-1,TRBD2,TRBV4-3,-,CASSQDGTRHNEQFF,TGCGCCAGCAGCCAAGATGGGACTAGACACAATGAGCAGTTCTTC
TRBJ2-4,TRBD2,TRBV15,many,CATSRDGGEGLAKNIQYF,TGTGCCACCAGCAGAGATGGGGGGGAAGGGTTAGCCAAAAACATTCAGTACTTC
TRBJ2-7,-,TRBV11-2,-,CASSLHSGLTYEQYF,TGTGCCAGCAGCTTACATAGCGGACTTACCTACGAGCAGTACTTC
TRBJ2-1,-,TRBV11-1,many,CASSLGGHEQFF,TGTGCCAGCAGCTTGGGGGGCCATGAGCAGTTCTTC
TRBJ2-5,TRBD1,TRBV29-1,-,CSVGALGQEATQYF,TGCAGCGTTGGGGCATTAGGACAGGAGGCGACCCAGTACTTC
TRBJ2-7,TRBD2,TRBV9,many,CASSPRFSGSDEQYF,TGTGCCAGCAGCCCCCGGTTTAGCGGGAGCGACGAGCAGTACTTC
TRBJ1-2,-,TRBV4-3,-,CASSQSHRDNYGYTF,TGCGCCAGCAGCCAATCCCACCGGGACAACTATGGCTACACCTTC
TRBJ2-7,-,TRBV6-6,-,CASRSAYEQYF,TGTGCCTCCCGGTCGGCCTACGAGCAGTACTTC
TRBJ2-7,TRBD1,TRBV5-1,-,CASSLGQGSPYEQYF,TGCGCCAGCAGCTTGGGACAGGGGAGCCCCTACGAGCAGTACTTC
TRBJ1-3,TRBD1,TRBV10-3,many,CAIIGTGHSGNTIYF,TGTGCCATCATCGGGACAGGCCACTCTGGAAACACCATATATTTT
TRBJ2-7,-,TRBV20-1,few,CSASPYEQYF,TGCAGTGCTAGTCCCTACGAGCAGTACTTC